The 2 T cell receptor beta chains given below trace back to one sample, sequenced in a study of control samples from healthy donors and cancer patients. Assay: immunoSEQ multiplex PCR; the TCRdb copy retains only in-frame clones and omits some. The data hold about 250,000 clones, with about four fifths observed a single time. The specimen sequenced was PBMCs. The receptors come from a woman aged 55-70 years with lung cancer.

This chain connects TRBV11-2 to TRBJ2-5; D is perhaps TRBD2 (6 bases). Germline CDR1 is SGHAT and CDR2 is FQNNGV. The CDR3 runs 16 residues. V was trimmed by 1 base and J by 6 bases, leaving 18 bases between them. The CDR3 DNA is TGTGCCAGCAGCTTAGGCTTTACGGGGGTTTTGCAGACCCAGTACTTC. This encodes CASSLGFTGVLQTQYF.

The chain carries TRBV5-8 and TRBJ2-1, with 12 nucleotides matching TRBD2. V gave up 4 bases and J gave up 9 bases; unmatched junction bases: 17. CDR1 and CDR2 from the germline V gene are SGHTS and YDEGEE. The CDR3 length is 18 residues. The CDR3 nucleotides are TGTGCCAGCAGCCTTCCTCCTTCTAGCGGGGGGGCCTTGGGTGAGCAGTTCTTC. This encodes CASSLPPSSGGALGEQFF.